These 15 T cell receptor beta chains were sequenced from one sample in a study of blood T cell repertoires in COVID-19 (dated by TCRdb to the early 2020s). Library prep was done by the immunoSEQ multiplex PCR assay. The source is immuneACCESS, and TCRdb retained only in-frame sequences with V and J called. Part of the clones is not carried over; for the studies checked, unresolved V genes explain less than half of this, and the remainder is unexplained. This sample lists about 400,000 clones; 70% to 90% were detected once. The top ten hold about 1.2% of the sample. The sequencing input was peripheral blood. The receptors here all came from a man aged 35-49 years with acute or convalescent COVID-19.

The gene calls are TRBV6-5 and TRBJ2-1; 10 bases are shared with TRBD1. CDR1 and CDR2 from the germline V gene are MNHEY and SVGAGI. CDR3 size: 13 residues. V lost 10 bases, J lost 9 bases, and 9 bases stayed unmatched. CDR3 residues: CAIGQGDLGEQFF. The CDR3, as DNA: TGTGCCATCGGACAGGGGGATCTCGGTGAGCAGTTCTTC.

The chain links TRBV29-1 to TRBJ2-1; D gene ambiguous. This CDR3 comprises 17 residues. V gave up 2 bases and J gave up 0 bases, with 17 bases separating them. The germline CDR1 and CDR2 sequences are SQVTM and ANQGSEA. The chain's CDR3 is CSVEPPGALSSYNEQFF. The CDR3, as DNA: TGCAGCGTTGAACCGCCAGGCGCCCTGAGCTCCTACAATGAGCAGTTCTTC.

The chain uses TRBV3-1 (or the pseudogene TRBV3-2) and TRBJ2-7, with 8 bases identical to TRBD1. This CDR3 region has 15 residues. Germline V gene data show CDR1 as LGHDT and CDR2 as YNNKEL (reference sequence). With 4 bases clipped from V and 0 bases from J, the junction kept 5 bases outside the gene matches. CDR3 nucleotides: TGTGCCAGCAGCCCGGACAGGGAGATCTCCTACGAGCAGTACTTC. Its protein product is CASSPDREISYEQYF.

As concerns this clone: Other DNA sequences within the sample encode an identical CDR3. The rearrangement links TRBV6-5 to TRBJ1-6; possible D gene TRBD1, 5 bases. CDR3 size: 16 residues. V gave up 0 bases and J gave up 7 bases, with 13 bases separating them. Looked up from germline, CDR1 is MNHEY and CDR2 is SVGAGI. In nucleotides, the CDR3 is TGTGCCAGCAGTTACTCGCAGGGCCTGGGGAATTCACCCCTCCACTTT. It specifies CASSYSQGLGNSPLHF.

The chain links TRBV11-2 to TRBJ1-6; 7 nucleotides match TRBD1. V shed 4 bases and J 10 bases; nucleotides not matched to a gene: 7. The CDR3 contains 14 residues. Germline CDR1 reads SGHAT; CDR2 reads FQNNGV. The CDR3 DNA reads as TGTGCCAGCAGCTCCGGACAGGACGACTCACCCCTCCACTTT. It is translated as CASSSGQDDSPLHF.

The chain employs TRBV29-1 and TRBJ2-7; D perhaps matches TRBD2 (5 bases). Trimming took 4 bases from V and 3 from J, leaving 19 bases between them. CDR1 SQVTM and CDR2 ANQGSEA come from the germline V gene. The CDR3 length is 15 residues. The CDR3 nucleotides read TGCAGCGTTGGAGAGAGTAGAATTCGGGGCTACGAGCAGTACTTC. Amino acids: CSVGESRIRGYEQYF.

The V gene is TRBV19, the J gene TRBJ1-5; perhaps TRBD1 as D (5 bases). The CDR3 loop spans 14 amino acids. V was clipped by 6 bases and J by 3 bases, with 12 bases between them. Germline V gives CDR1 LNHDA, CDR2 SQIVND (reference sequence). The CDR3 nucleotides are TGTGCCAGTAGACAGGTACGGGCCAATCAGCCCCAGCATTTT. The encoded protein is CASRQVRANQPQHF.

As regards this clone: Mismatch with germline at one junction end may stem from a read error. V and J are TRBV19 and TRBJ1-5; D gene ambiguous. In germline, CDR1 is LNHDA, CDR2 SQIVND (reference sequence). This CDR3 comprises 12 residues. The CDR3: CASTISDQPQHF. The CDR3 DNA sequence: TGTGCCAGTACTATTAGCGATCAGCCCCAGCATTTT.

The chain links TRBV30 to TRBJ2-1, with 14 bases that match TRBD2. V lost 6 bases and J lost 10; bases outside the gene matches: 8. The germline gives CDR1 GTSNPN, CDR2 SVGIG (reference sequence). CDR3 length: 14 amino acids. CDR3 coding DNA: TGTGCCTGTACCGGGACTAGCGGGAGATACGAGCAGTTCTTC. Protein: CACTGTSGRYEQFF.

The chain carries TRBV2 and TRBJ1-2; 7 bases fit TRBD1. J gave up 4 bases and V 4 bases, and 6 bases lay outside the gene matches. The CDR3 spans 14 residues. The V gene's germline CDR1 is SNHLY and CDR2 FYNNEI. The CDR3 DNA reads as TGTGCCAGCAGTGCCTCGGGACAGCTCTATGGCTACACCTTC. Its translation: CASSASGQLYGYTF. Looking up the rest from reference TRBV2 and TRBJ1-2 gives the full variable domain: EPEVTQTPSHQVTQMGQEVILRCVPISNHLYFYWYRQILGQKVEFLVSFYNNEISEKSEIFDDQFSVERPDGSNFTLKIRSTKLEDSAMYFCASSASGQLYGYTFGSGTRLTVV.

For the CDR3, the DNA is TGTGCCAGCAAGGGGGCAGAGCCTGTTAGCTATGGCTACACCTTC. It encodes CASKGAEPVSYGYTF. The J gene is TRBJ1-2, the V gene TRBV2; 7 bases are shared with TRBD1. V was clipped by 7 bases and J by 4 bases; unmatched bases: 12. Germline assignment: CDR1 SNHLY and CDR2 FYNNEI. CDR3 length: 15 amino acids.

The rearrangement uses TRBV19 and TRBJ1-2; D possibly corresponds to TRBD1 (5 bases). The CDR3 is 15 amino acids. Germline loops: CDR1 LNHDA, CDR2 SQIVND (reference sequence). V was cut by 5 bases and J by 5 bases, with 18 bases left in between. This chain's CDR3 is CASSSPGRVEYGYTF. The CDR3 DNA is TGTGCCAGTAGTTCTCCCGGCAGGGTGGAATATGGCTACACCTTC.

V is TRBV21-1 and J is TRBJ2-7; the DNA was not compared with TRBD2, the D call given in the table. TRBV21-1 is labeled a pseudogene. The CDR3 is 17 residues long. CDR3 nucleotide sequence: TGTGCCAGCAGCATCGATTGGACTAGCGGGGTCCCCTACGAGCAGTACTTC. Protein sequence: CASSIDWTSGVPYEQYF.

This clone has just one count. V is TRBV3-1 (or the pseudogene TRBV3-2) and J is TRBJ1-4; 7 bases agree with TRBD1. CDR1 LGHDT and CDR2 YNNKEL come from the germline V gene (reference sequence). This CDR3 is built from 16 residues. With 10 bases clipped from V and 8 bases from J, the junction kept 19 bases outside the gene matches. CDR3 residues: CATHGSQGGGLEKLFF. The CDR3 coding sequence is TGTGCCACCCACGGGTCCCAAGGGGGCGGTTTAGAAAAACTGTTTTTT.

This clone was detected a few times. The chain uses TRBV19 and TRBJ1-1, with TRBD1 matching 8 bases. Germline V gives CDR1 LNHDA, CDR2 SQIVND (reference sequence). With 5 bases clipped from V and 0 bases from J, the junction kept 5 bases outside the gene matches. The CDR3 runs to 15 residues. As DNA, the CDR3 is TGTGCCAGTAGTCGAGGACAGGGACTGAACACTGAAGCTTTCTTT. This codes for CASSRGQGLNTEAFF.